The T cell receptor (beta chain) described here comes from a study of shared clonotypes between healthy human individuals. Notes on this clone: Its cognate antigen is unknown. The same CDR3 arises from other DNA sequences in this sample as well.

The study's findings and limits: When naive CD4 clonotypes were compared across a few donors, approximately 4.9% were shared.

Donors comprised only Caucasian adults living in Nashville, Tennessee. The authors' processing: ImmunoSEQ only sent back junction sequences with no quality scores, so filtering was done differently. The assay was immunoSEQ multiplex PCR, and TCRdb's table has in-frame clones only and misses some. V and J calls and clone size come straight from that table; D and trimming were deduced from the DNA. The data hold fewer than 3 million clones, with around 92% observed a single time. CDR1 is SEHNR and CDR2 is FQNEAQ in the germline V gene (reference sequence). CDR3 size: 14 residues. V lost 2 bases to trimming and J lost 5 bases, with 12 bases between them.

V and J are TRBV7-9 and TRBJ2-5; a weak D match, TRBD2 (5 bases). Source material: naive CD4+ T cells from PBMCs. The sample's subset: CD45RA+ positively selected. The receptor was isolated from a man aged 18 to 29 in good health. Some clones in this sample may be carry-over from other donors' samples. The CDR3 reads CASSLSGRGETQYF. CDR3 DNA: TGTGCCAGCAGCTTATCTGGCAGAGGGGAGACCCAGTACTTC.